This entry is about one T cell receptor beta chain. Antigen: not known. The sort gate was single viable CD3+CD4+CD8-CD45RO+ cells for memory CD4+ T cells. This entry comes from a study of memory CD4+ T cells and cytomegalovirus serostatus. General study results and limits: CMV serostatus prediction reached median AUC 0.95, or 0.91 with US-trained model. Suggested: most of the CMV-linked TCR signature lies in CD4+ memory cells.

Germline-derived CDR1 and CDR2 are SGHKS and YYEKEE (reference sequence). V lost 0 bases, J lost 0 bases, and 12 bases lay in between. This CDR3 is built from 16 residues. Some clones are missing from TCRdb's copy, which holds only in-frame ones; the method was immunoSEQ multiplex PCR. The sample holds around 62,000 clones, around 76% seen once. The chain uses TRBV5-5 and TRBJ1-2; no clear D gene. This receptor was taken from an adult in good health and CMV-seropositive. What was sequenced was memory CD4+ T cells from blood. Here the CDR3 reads CASSLEKGQTNYGYTF. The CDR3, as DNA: TGTGCCAGCAGCTTGGAAAAAGGCCAGACTAACTATGGCTACACCTTC.